This T cell receptor (beta chain) was documented in a study of blood T cell repertoires in COVID-19 (dated by TCRdb to 2019 to 2021). About the investigation overall: The collaborator samples originated in the United States, Italy and Spain and spanned the acute and convalescent phases of COVID-19. The material from the prospective study consisted of cDNA or gDNA derived from T cells, B-cell-depleted T cells, or PBMCs. Deeply sampled blood TCRbeta repertoires from subjects exposed to, actively infected with, or recovered from COVID-19 were included in the dataset. The repertoires were released in a freely available public database intended as a resource for research on the immune response to SARS-CoV-2. Samples came from the ongoing ImmuneRACE study (first 160 participants) plus 1,254 subjects from 6 global collaborators. Sample metadata almost always included a de-identified subject ID, COVID-19 status, age in years and sex. Where available, HLA class I and class II types were obtained from metadata supplied by the sample provider rather than from assay-based typing.

Concerning this clone itself: Its antigen is not yet known. The sample holds no much larger clone one base away, and base qualities are not on file.

TCRbeta CDR3 regions were amplified from genomic DNA using the immunoSEQ Assay, a bias-controlled multiplex PCR. The authors' analysis ran thus. The number of nucleated cells in each sample was estimated from the amplification of reference gene primers within the assay. To quantify the absolute abundance of each unique TCRbeta CDR3 rearrangement, sequence reads were collapsed and filtered. For each sample, productive Simpson clonality was calculated as the square root of Simpson's diversity index across productive rearrangements. This is the immuneACCESS table as TCRdb keeps it, with only in-frame sequences that have V and J called. A part of the clones is gone; compared with another copy, unresolved V genes explain less than half, and the rest is unexplained. That table furnishes V, J and clone size, whereas the DNA furnished D and trimming. This sample lists some 150,000 clones; over 70% were detected once. 2% to 2.5% of the sample belongs to the ten largest clones.

The collaborating institutions used their own protocols to collect whole blood in K2EDTA tubes. Collaborator samples were shipped for TCRbeta analysis as frozen whole blood, isolated PBMCs, or DNA extracted from either sample type. The germline V gene provides CDR1 SQVTM and CDR2 ANQGSEA. Including cysteine and phenylalanine, the CDR3 has 10 amino acids. Here the CDR3 DNA is all that survives: 30 bases in frame from base 1. The V and J ends are trimmed by 4 bases and 8 bases, leaving 8 bases between them. What the authors observed across the whole study: Clinical and demographic metadata were provided uncurated, with the amount varying by source and participant.

The source of this sequence is a man aged 50 to 60 with active COVID-19. Here the chain combines TRBV29-1 and TRBJ1-2; 5 matching bases give a weak D call of TRBD1. The sample taken for sequencing was peripheral blood. The CDR3 loop reads CSVGGPGYTF. The nucleotides read TGCAGCGTTGGGGGCCCCGGCTACACCTTC.